These T cell receptor beta chains were read from a single sample in a study of cytomegalovirus exposure and HLA in healthy donors. Assay: immunoSEQ multiplex PCR; the TCRdb copy retains only in-frame clones and omits some. The sample lists about 130,000 clones, around four fifths occurring once. Sample: PBMCs. Source of these receptors: a man aged 18 to 30 in good health and CMV-seropositive. The conserved cysteine and the conserved F or W are not part of the CDR3 here. Fields, in order: V gene, J gene, CDR3 protein.

TRBV6-1	TRBJ1-1	ASSERGFTEAF
TRBV5-1	TRBJ2-7	ASSLYYQSRDSSYEQY
TRBV2	TRBJ1-4	ASKGMTNEKLF
TRBV19	TRBJ1-3	ASSSWASGNTIY
TRBV4-1	TRBJ1-1	ASSQDEDSPNTEAF
TRBV6-5	TRBJ1-1	ASSYSHSNTEAF
TRBV6-1	TRBJ1-5	ASGTGVQPQH
TRBV7-9	TRBJ2-7	ASSSRRQGTRY
TRBV13	TRBJ2-7	ASSSPGTGQGEQY
TRBV5-1	TRBJ2-7	ASSLTGEEQY
TRBV4-1	TRBJ1-1	ASSQEIGVLMNTEAF
TRBV28	TRBJ1-2	ASNQQGGYGYT
TRBV7-8	TRBJ2-3	ASSSEIGLLADTQY
TRBV6-5	TRBJ2-5	ASSYSATYQETQY
TRBV7-2	TRBJ1-2	ASSLASYGYT